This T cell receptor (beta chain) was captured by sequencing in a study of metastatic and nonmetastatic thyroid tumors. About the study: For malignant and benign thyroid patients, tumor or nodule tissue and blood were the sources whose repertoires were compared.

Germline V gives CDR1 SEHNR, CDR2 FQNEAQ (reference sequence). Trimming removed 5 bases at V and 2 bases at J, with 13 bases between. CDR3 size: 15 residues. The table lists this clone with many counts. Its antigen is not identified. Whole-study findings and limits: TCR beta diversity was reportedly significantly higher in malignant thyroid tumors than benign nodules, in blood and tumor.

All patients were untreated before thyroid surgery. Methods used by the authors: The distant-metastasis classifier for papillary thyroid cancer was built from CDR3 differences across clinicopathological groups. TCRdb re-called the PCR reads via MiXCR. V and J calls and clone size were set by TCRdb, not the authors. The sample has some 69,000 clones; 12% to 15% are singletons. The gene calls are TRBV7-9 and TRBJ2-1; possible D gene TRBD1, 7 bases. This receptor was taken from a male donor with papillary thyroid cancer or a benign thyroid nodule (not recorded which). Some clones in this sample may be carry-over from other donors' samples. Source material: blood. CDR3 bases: TGTGCCAGCAGCAACCCCAGGGGGGCCTACAATGAGCAGTTCTTC. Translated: CASSNPRGAYNEQFF. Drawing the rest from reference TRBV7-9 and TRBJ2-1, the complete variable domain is DTGVSQNPRHKITKRGQNVTFRCDPISEHNRLYWYRQTLGQGPEFLTYFQNEAQLEKSRLLSDRFSAERPKGSFSTLEIQRTEQGDSAMYLCASSNPRGAYNEQFFGPGTRLTVL.